The table lists the clone carrying this TCR beta chain with a few counts. This entry belongs to a study of T-cell memory formation after mild COVID-19. Each CDR3 protein is one row after TCRdb ran MiXCR on the 5' RACE reads. This sample has 84,000 or so distinct CDR3 sequences; about 15% occur once, and the top ten carry 25% to 35%. From germline, CDR1 is SEHNR and CDR2 FQNEAQ (reference sequence). V gave up 1 base and J gave up 3 bases; unmatched junction bases: 8. CDR3 length: 16 amino acids. The sample taken for sequencing was PBMCs or a T cell subset sorted from them (not recorded which). The V gene is TRBV7-9, the J gene TRBJ1-1; 7 positions match TRBD1. This receptor was obtained from an adult woman who had mild COVID-19 (a few samples of this study predate the infection). Cell type and time point are not known. For the CDR3, the DNA is TGTGCCAGCAGCTTAGGCCGGTTAGGGGGCGACACTGAAGCTTTCTTT. Encoded protein: CASSLGRLGGDTEAFF.